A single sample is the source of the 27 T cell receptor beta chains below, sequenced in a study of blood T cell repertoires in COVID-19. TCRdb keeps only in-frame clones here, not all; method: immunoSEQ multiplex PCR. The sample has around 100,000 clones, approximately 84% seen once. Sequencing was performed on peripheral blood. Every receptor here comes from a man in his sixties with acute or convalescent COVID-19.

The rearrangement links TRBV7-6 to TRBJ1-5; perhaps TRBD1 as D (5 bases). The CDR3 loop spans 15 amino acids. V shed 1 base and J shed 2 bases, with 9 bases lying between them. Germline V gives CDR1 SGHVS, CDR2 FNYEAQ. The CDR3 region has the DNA TGTGCCAGCAGCTTAGTGGGCAGGGGCAATCAGCCCCAGCATTTT. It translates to CASSLVGRGNQPQHF.

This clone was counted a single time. The CDR3 DNA is TGTGCCAGCAGCTTCTCGGGGGGCCTCGATGAGCAGTTCTTC. Translation: CASSFSGGLDEQFF. The chain links TRBV11-2 to TRBJ2-1; D might be TRBD2 (7 bases). Trimming took 3 bases from V and 8 from J, leaving 14 bases between them. The germline V gene has CDR1 SGHAT and CDR2 FQNNGV. This CDR3 has 14 amino acids.

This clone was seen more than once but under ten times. CDR3 sequence reads: CASSLVSGALEQFF. The CDR3 DNA reads TGTGCCAGCAGCTTAGTATCAGGGGCGTTGGAGCAGTTCTTC. The chain combines TRBV7-8 with TRBJ2-1, with D perhaps TRBD1 (6 bases). Germline assignment: CDR1 SGHVS and CDR2 FQNEAQ. V lost 1 base and J 10 bases, leaving 14 bases between the germline ends. The CDR3 length is 14 residues. Drawing the rest from reference TRBV7-8 and TRBJ2-1, the complete variable domain is GAGVSQSPRYKVAKRGQDVALRCDPISGHVSLFWYQQALGQGPEFLTYFQNEAQLDKSGLPSDRFFAERPEGSVSTLKIQRTQQEDSAVYLCASSLVSGALEQFFGPGTRLTVL.

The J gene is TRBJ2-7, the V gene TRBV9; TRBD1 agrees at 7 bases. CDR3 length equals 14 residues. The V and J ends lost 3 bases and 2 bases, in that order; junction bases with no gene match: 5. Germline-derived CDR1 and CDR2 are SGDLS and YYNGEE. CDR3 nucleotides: TGTGCCAGCAGCGCTAGACAGGGCCCCTACGAGCAGTACTTC. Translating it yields CASSARQGPYEQYF.

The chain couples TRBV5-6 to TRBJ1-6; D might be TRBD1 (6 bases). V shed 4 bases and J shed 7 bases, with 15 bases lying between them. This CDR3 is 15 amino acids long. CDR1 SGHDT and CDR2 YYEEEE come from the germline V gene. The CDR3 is CASSGPGQLNSPLHF. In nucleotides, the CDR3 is TGTGCCAGCAGCGGACCGGGACAACTAAATTCACCCCTCCACTTT.

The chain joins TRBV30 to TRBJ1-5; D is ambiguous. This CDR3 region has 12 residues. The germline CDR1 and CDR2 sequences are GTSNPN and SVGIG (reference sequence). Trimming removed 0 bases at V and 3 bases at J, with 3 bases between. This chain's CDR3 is CAWSVHNQPQHF. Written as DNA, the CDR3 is TGTGCCTGGAGTGTCCACAATCAGCCCCAGCATTTT.

CDR3 region: CASSSPDRQGELFF. CDR3 coding DNA: TGTGCCAGCAGTTCTCCAGACAGACAGGGAGAACTGTTTTTT. The J gene is TRBJ1-4, the V gene TRBV28; TRBD1 matches at 7 bases. Germline trimming cut 4 bases from V and 12 bases from J; bases unmatched to any gene: 11. Germline V lookup: CDR1 MDHEN, CDR2 SYDVKM. The CDR3 length is 14 residues.

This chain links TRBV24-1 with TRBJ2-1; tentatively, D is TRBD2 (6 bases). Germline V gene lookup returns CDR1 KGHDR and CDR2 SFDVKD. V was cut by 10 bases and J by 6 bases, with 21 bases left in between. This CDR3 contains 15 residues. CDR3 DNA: TGTGCCACTCAGACTTCAGGGACTGGAACCAATGAGCAGTTCTTC. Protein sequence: CATQTSGTGTNEQFF.

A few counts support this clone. The CDR3 coding sequence is TGTGCCAGCTCACCACCGGCCAGGGCTACGGGCACTGAAGCTTTCTTT. Its translation: CASSPPARATGTEAFF. The chain is built from TRBV18 and TRBJ1-1; TRBD1 is a possible D gene (5 bases). With 0 bases removed from V and 4 bases from J, the gap between germline ends came to 15 bases. The CDR3 contains 16 residues. Germline V gene sequence: CDR1 KGHSH, CDR2 LQKENI. The complete variable domain, with remaining parts taken from reference TRBV18 and TRBJ1-1, reads NAGVMQNPRHLVRRRGQEARLRCSPMKGHSHVYWYRQLPEEGLKFMVYLQKENIIDESGMPKERFSAEFPKEGPSILRIQQVVRGDSAAYFCASSPPARATGTEAFFGQGTRLTVV.

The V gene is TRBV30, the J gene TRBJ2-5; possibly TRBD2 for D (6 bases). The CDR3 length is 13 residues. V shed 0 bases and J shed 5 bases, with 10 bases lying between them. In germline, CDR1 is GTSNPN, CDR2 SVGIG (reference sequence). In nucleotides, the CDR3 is TGTGCCTGGAGTGTAGGCGGGGCTGAGACCCAGTACTTC. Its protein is CAWSVGGAETQYF.

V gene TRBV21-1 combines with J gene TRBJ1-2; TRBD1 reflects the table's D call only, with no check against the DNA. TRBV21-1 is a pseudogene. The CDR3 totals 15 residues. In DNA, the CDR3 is TGTGCCAGCAGCCCTCAGGGGAAACGGGGCTATGGCTACACCTTC. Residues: CASSPQGKRGYGYTF.

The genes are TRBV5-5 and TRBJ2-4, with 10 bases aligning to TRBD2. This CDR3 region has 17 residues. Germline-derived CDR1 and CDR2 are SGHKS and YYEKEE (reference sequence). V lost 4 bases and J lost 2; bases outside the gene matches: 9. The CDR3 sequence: CASSPPIAGGSKNIQYF. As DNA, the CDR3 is TGTGCCAGCAGCCCCCCCATAGCGGGGGGTTCCAAAAACATTCAGTACTTC.

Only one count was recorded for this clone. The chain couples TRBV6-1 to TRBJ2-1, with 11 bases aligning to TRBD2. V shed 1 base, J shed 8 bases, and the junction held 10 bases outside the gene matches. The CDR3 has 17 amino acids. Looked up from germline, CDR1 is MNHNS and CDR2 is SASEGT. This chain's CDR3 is CASSEVLAGGPGDEQFF. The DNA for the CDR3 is TGTGCCAGCAGTGAAGTGTTAGCGGGGGGGCCAGGTGATGAGCAGTTCTTC.

The CDR3 here is CASSGETGGQPQHF. CDR3 nucleotide sequence: TGTGCCAGCAGTGGGGAGACAGGCGGACAGCCCCAGCATTTT. The chain employs TRBV2 and TRBJ1-5; D is perhaps TRBD1 (6 bases). Germline CDR1 reads SNHLY; CDR2 reads FYNNEI. The CDR3 has 14 amino acids. Trimming pared 4 bases from V and 7 bases from J, leaving 14 bases between.

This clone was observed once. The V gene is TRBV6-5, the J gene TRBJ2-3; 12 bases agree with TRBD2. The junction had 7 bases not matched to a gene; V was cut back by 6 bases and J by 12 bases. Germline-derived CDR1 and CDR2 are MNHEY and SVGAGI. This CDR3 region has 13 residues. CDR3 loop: CASRALTSGGQYF. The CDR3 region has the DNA TGTGCCAGCAGGGCATTGACTAGCGGGGGACAGTATTTT.

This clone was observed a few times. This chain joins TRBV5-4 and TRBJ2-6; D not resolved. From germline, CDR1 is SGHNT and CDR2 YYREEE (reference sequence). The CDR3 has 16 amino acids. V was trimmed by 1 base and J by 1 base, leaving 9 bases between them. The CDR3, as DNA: TGTGCCAGCAGCTTGAAGGCGACATCTGGGGCCAACGTCCTGACTTTC. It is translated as CASSLKATSGANVLTF.

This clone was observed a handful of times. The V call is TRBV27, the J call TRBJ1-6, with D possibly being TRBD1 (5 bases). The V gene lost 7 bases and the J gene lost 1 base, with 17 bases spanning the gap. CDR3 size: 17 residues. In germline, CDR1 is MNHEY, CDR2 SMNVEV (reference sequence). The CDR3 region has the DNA TGTGCCAGCACCCCAAGGGGTGAGGTTTCCTATAATTCACCCCTCCACTTT. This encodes CASTPRGEVSYNSPLHF.

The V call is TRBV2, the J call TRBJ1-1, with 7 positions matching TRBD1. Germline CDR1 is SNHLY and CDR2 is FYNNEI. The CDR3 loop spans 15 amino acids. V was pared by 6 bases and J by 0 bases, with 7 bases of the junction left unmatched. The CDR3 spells CASSQRGGVNTEAFF. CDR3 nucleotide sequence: TGTGCCAGCAGCCAGCGAGGGGGCGTGAACACTGAAGCTTTCTTT.

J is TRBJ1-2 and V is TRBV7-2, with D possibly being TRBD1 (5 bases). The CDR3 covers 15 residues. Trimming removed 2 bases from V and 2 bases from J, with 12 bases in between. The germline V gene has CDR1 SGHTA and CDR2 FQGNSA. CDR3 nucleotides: TGTGCCAGCAGCTTATCTTGGGGGGGAAACTATGGCTACACCTTC. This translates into CASSLSWGGNYGYTF.

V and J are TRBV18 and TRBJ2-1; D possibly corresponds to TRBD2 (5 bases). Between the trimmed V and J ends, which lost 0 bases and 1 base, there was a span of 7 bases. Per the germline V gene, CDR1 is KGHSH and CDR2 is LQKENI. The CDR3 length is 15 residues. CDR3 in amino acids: CASSPPTGSYNEQFF. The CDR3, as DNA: TGTGCCAGCTCACCACCGACGGGGTCCTACAATGAGCAGTTCTTC.

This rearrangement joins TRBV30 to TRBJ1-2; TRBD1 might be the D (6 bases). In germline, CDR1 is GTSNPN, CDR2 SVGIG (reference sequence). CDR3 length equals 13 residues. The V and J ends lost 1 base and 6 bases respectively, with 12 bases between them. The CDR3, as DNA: TGTGCCTGGAGTGCACTTCGACAGGATGGCTACACCTTC. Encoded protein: CAWSALRQDGYTF.

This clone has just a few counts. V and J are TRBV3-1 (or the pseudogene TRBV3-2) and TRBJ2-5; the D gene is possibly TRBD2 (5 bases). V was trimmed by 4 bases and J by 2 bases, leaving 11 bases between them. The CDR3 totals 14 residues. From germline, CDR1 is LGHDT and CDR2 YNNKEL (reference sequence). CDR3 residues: CASSPNQRQETQYF. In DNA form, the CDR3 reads TGTGCCAGCAGCCCCAACCAGCGGCAAGAGACCCAGTACTTC.

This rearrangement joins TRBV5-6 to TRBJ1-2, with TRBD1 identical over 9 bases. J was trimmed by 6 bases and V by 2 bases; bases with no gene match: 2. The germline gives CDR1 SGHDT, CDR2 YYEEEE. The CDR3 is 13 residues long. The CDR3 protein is CASSFWDRDGYTF. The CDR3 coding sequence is TGTGCCAGCAGCTTTTGGGACAGGGATGGCTACACCTTC.

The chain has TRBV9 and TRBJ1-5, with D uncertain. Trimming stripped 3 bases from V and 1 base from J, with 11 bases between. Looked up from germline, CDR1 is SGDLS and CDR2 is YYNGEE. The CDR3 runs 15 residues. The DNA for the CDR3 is TGTGCCAGCAGCGCAACCCACGGGAGCAATCAGCCCCAGCATTTT. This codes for CASSATHGSNQPQHF.

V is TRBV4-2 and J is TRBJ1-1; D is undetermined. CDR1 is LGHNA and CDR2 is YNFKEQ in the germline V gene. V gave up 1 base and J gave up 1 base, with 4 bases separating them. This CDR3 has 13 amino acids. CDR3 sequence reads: CASSQVENTEAFF. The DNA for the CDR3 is TGTGCCAGCAGCCAAGTAGAGAACACTGAAGCTTTCTTT.

DNA for the CDR3: TGTGCCAGCCGTAGGGGCCTGAACACTGAAGCTTTCTTT. Translating it yields CASRRGLNTEAFF. This sequence joins TRBV6-5 and TRBJ1-1, with D perhaps TRBD1 (5 bases). Germline CDR1 and CDR2: MNHEY and SVGAGI. V gave up 8 bases and J gave up 0 bases, with 10 bases separating them. The CDR3 is 13 amino acids.

The CDR3 sequence is CASSQGGIQGLQPQHF. CDR3 DNA sequence: TGCGCCAGCAGCCAAGGAGGTATACAGGGACTACAGCCCCAGCATTTT. V and J are TRBV4-1 and TRBJ1-5; maybe TRBD1 (6 bases). V shed 1 base and J shed 7 bases, with 17 bases lying between them. The CDR3 covers 16 residues. CDR1 is MGHRA, CDR2 YSYEKL, per germline.